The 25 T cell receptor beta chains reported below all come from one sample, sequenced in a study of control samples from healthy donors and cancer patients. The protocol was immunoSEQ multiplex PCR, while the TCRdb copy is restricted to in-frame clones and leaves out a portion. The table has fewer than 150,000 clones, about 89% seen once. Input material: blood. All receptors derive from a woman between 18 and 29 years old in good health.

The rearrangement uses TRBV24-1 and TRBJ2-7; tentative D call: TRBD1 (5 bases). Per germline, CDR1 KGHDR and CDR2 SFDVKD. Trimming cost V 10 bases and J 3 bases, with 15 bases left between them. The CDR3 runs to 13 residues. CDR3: CATRGQGGYEQYF. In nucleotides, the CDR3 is TGTGCCACAAGGGGCCAGGGTGGCTACGAGCAGTACTTC.

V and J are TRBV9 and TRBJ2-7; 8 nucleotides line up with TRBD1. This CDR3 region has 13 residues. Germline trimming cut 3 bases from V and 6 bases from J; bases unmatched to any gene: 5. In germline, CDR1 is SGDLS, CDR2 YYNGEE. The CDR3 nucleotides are TGTGCCAGCAGCGCGAGACAGGGGTCCGAGCAGTACTTC. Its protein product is CASSARQGSEQYF. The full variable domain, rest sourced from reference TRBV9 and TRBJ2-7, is DSGVTQTPKHLITATGQRVTLRCSPRSGDLSVYWYQQSLDQGLQFLIQYYNGEERAKGNILERFSAQQFPDLHSELNLSSLELGDSALYFCASSARQGSEQYFGPGTRLTVT.

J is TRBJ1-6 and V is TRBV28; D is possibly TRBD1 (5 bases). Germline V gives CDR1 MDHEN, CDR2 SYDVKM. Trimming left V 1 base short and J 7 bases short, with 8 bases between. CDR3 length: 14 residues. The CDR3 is CASSLSGPNSPLHF. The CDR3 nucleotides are TGTGCCAGCAGTTTATCGGGGCCGAATTCACCCCTCCACTTT.

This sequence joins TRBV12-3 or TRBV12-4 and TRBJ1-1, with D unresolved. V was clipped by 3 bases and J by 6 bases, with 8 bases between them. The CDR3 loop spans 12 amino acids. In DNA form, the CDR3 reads TGTGCCAGCAGTTTCTGGAGGGCTGAAGCTTTCTTT. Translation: CASSFWRAEAFF.

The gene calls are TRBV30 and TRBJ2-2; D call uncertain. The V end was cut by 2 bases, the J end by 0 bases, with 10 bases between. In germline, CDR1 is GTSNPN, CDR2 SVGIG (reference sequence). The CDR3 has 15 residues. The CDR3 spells CAWSSASPNTGELFF. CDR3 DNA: TGTGCCTGGAGTTCAGCGAGCCCGAACACCGGGGAGCTGTTTTTT.

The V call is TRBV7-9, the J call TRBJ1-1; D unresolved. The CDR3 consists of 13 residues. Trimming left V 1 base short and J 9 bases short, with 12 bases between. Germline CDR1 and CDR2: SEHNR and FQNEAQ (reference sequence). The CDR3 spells CASSLGTGQKAFF. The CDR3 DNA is TGTGCCAGCAGCTTAGGAACTGGTCAGAAAGCTTTCTTT. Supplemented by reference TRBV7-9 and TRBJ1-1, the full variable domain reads DTGVSQNPRHKITKRGQNVTFRCDPISEHNRLYWYRQTLGQGPEFLTYFQNEAQLEKSRLLSDRFSAERPKGSFSTLEIQRTEQGDSAMYLCASSLGTGQKAFFGQGTRLTVV.

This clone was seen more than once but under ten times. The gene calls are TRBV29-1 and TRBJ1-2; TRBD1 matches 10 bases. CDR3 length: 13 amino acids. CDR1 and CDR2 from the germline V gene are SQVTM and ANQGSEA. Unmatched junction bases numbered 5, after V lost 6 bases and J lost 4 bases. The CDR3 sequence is CSVRTGGSYGYTF. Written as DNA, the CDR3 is TGCAGCGTCCGGACAGGGGGGTCCTATGGCTACACCTTC. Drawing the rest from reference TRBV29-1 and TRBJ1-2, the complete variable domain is SAVISQKPSRDICQRGTSLTIQCQVDSQVTMMFWYRQQPGQSLTLIATANQGSEATYESGFVIDKFPISRPNLTFSTLTVSNMSPEDSSIYLCSVRTGGSYGYTFGSGTRLTVV.

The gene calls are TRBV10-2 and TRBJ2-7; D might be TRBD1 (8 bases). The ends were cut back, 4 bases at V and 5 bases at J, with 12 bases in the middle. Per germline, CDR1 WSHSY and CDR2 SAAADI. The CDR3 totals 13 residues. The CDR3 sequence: CASSVQGGDEQYF. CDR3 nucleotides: TGCGCCAGCAGTGTACAGGGGGGGGACGAGCAGTACTTC.

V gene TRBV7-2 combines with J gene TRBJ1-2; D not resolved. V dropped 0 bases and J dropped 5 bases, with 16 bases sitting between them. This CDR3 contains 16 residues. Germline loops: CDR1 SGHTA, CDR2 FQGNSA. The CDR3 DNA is TGTGCCAGCAGCTTAGCGGTGGTGAAGTTAGGGTATGGCTACACCTTC. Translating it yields CASSLAVVKLGYGYTF.

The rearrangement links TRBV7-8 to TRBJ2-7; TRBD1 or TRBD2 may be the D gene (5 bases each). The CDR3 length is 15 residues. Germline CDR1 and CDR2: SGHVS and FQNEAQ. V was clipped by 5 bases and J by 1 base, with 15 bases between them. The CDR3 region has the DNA TGTGCCAGCAGCGTACACGGGACCGTTTCCTACGAGCAGTACTTC. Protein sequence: CASSVHGTVSYEQYF.

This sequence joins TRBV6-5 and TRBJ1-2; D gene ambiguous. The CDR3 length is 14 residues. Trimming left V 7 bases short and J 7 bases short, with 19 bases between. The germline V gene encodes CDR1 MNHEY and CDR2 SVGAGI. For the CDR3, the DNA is TGTGCCAGCAAGGCAGGTCGAATGATTGTTGGCTACACCTTC. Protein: CASKAGRMIVGYTF.

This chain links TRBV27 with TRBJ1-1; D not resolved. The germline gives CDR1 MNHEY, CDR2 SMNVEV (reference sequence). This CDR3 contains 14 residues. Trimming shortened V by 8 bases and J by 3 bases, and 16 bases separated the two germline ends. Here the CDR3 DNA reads TGTGCCAGCCGAGAGGGATACGTAGACACTGAAGCTTTCTTT. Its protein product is CASREGYVDTEAFF.

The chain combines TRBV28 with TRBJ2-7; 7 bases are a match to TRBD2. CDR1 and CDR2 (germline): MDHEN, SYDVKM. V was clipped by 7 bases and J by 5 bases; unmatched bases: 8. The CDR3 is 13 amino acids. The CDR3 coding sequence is TGTGCCAGCACCCGAGCGGGACCCAACGAGCAGTACTTC. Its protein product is CASTRAGPNEQYF.

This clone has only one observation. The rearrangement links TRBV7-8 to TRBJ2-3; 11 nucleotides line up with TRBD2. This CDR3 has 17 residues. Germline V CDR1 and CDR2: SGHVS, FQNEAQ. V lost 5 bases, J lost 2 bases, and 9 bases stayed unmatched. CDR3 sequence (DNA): TGTGCCAGCAGCCTGGAGACTAGCGGGACGCCCACAGATACGCAGTATTTT. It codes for CASSLETSGTPTDTQYF.

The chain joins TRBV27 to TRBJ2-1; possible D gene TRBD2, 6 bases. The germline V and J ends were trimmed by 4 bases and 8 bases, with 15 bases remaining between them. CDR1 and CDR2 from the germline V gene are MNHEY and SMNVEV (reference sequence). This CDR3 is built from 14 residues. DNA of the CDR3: TGTGCCAGCAGTTCGCTAGGGACTCGGGATGAGCAGTTCTTC. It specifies CASSSLGTRDEQFF.

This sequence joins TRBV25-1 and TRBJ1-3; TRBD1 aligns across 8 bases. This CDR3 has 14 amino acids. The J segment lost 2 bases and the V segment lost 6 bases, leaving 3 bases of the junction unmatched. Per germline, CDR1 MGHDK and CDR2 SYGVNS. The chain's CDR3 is CASRETGAGNTIYF. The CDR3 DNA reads TGTGCCAGCAGGGAGACAGGGGCTGGAAACACCATATATTTT.

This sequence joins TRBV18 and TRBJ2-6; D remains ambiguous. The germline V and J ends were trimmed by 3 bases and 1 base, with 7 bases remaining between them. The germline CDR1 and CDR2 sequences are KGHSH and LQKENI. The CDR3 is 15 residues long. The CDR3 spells CASSPGSSGANVLTF. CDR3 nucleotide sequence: TGTGCCAGCTCACCGGGGTCTTCTGGGGCCAACGTCCTGACTTTC. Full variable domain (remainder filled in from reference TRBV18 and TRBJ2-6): NAGVMQNPRHLVRRRGQEARLRCSPMKGHSHVYWYRQLPEEGLKFMVYLQKENIIDESGMPKERFSAEFPKEGPSILRIQQVVRGDSAAYFCASSPGSSGANVLTFGAGSRLTVL.

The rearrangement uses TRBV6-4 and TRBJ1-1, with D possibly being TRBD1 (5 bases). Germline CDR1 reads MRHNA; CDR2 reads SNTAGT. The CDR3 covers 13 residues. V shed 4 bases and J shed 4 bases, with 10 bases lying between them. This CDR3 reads CASSGHGGTEAFF. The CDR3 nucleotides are TGTGCCAGCAGTGGCCACGGGGGCACTGAAGCTTTCTTT.

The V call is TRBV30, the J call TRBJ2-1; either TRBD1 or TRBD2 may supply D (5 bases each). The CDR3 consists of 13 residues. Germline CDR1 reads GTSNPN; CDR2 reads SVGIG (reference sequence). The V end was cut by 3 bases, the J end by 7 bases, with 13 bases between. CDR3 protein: CAWSGIEGNEQFF. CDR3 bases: TGTGCCTGGAGCGGAATTGAGGGGAATGAGCAGTTCTTC.

The CDR3 DNA follows: TGTGCCAGTAGGGCCGTGAGGGGGGGCACAGATACGCAGTATTTT. Its translation is CASRAVRGGTDTQYF. This chain connects TRBV19 to TRBJ2-3, with D perhaps given as TRBD1 or TRBD2 (6 bases each). Trimming left V 6 bases short and J 1 base short, with 14 bases between. Germline CDR1 is LNHDA and CDR2 is SQIVND (reference sequence). The CDR3 runs to 15 residues.

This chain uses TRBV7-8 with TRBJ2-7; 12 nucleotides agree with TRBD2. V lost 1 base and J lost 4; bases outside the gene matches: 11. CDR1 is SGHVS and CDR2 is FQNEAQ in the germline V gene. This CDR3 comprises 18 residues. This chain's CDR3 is CASSLVLAGGLNEYEQYF. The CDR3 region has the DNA TGTGCCAGCAGCTTAGTCCTAGCGGGGGGGCTGAATGAGTACGAGCAGTACTTC.

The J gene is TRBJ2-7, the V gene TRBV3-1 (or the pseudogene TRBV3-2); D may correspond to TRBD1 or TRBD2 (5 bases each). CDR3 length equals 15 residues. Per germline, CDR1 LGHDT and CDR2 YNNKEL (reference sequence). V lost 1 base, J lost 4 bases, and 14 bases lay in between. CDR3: CASSQVSGPVYEQYF. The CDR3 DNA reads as TGTGCCAGCAGCCAAGTCTCGGGACCGGTTTACGAGCAGTACTTC.

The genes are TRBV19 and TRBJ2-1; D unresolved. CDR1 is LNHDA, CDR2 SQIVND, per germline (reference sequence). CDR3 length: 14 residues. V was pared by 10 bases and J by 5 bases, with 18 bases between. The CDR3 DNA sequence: TGTGCCACCCCAGACGGAACCCGGCACAATGAGCAGTTCTTC. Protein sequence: CATPDGTRHNEQFF.

CDR3 nucleotides: TGTGCCAGCAGCCCCCAGTCAAGCGGGAGGGCTCAGCTAGCCAAAAACATTCAGTACTTC. It specifies CASSPQSSGRAQLAKNIQYF. V is TRBV4-2 and J is TRBJ2-4, with TRBD2 identical over 10 bases. The CDR3 spans 20 residues. The germline gives CDR1 LGHNA, CDR2 YNFKEQ. Losses at the gene ends were 4 bases for V and 0 bases for J; bases not matched to a gene: 15.

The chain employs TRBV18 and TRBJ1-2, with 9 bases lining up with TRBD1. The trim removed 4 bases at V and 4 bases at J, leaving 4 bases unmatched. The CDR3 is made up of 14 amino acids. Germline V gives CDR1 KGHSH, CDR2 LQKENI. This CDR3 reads CASSQGQGLYGYTF. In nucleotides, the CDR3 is TGTGCCAGCTCACAGGGACAGGGCCTCTATGGCTACACCTTC.